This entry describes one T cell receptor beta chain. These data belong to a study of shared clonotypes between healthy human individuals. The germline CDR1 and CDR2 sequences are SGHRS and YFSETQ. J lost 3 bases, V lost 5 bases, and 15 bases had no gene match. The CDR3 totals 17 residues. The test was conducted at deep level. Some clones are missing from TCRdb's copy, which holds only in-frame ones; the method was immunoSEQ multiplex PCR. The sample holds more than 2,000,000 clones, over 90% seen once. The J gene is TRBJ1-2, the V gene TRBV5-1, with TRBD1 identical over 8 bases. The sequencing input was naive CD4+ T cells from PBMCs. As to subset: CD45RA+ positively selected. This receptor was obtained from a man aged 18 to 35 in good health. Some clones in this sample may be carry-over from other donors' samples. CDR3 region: CASRADRGGGNDYGYTF. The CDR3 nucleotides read TGCGCCAGCAGGGCCGACAGGGGAGGAGGTAATGACTATGGCTACACCTTC.